A single sample gave rise to the 2 T cell receptor beta chains below, sequenced in a study of identical twins. TCRdb processed the 5' RACE reads anew with MiXCR; each CDR3 protein has one entry. The sample lists over 250,000 distinct CDR3 sequences, over 8.5% seen once, with approximately 7% in the top ten. In addition, the sample was reused for a study of yellow fever vaccine responses in identical twins.

Sequencing was performed on CD8+ T cells sorted from blood. These TCRs come from a woman aged 18-30 years in good health.

The rearrangement joins TRBV7-9 to TRBJ2-7; 9 bases match TRBD1. Trimming cost V 5 bases and J 5 bases; bases outside gene matches: 10. The V gene's germline CDR1 is SEHNR and CDR2 FQNEAQ (reference sequence). The CDR3 extends over 15 amino acids. The CDR3 nucleotides are TGTGCCAGCAGCCGTCCCGGGACAGGGAACCACGAGCAGTACTTC. Translating gives CASSRPGTGNHEQYF.

The chain carries TRBV29-1 and TRBJ2-7, with 7 bases aligning to TRBD1. Germline assignment: CDR1 SQVTM and CDR2 ANQGSEA. This CDR3 spans 13 amino acids. V gave up 3 bases and J gave up 6 bases; unmatched junction bases: 8. Here the CDR3 reads CSVDGTDRAEQYF. Written as DNA, the CDR3 is TGCAGCGTTGACGGGACCGACAGGGCCGAGCAGTACTTC.